The TCR beta chain described here comes from a study of blood T cell repertoires in COVID-19. Whole-study context: Donors in the United States, Italy and Spain gave samples during acute or convalescent COVID-19. PBMCs, B-cell-depleted T cells, or T cells provided the cDNA or gDNA that made up the material.

Per the authors' pipeline: Researchers report that nucleated cell counts were estimated from reference gene primer amplification. Using immunoSEQ multiplex PCR, the repertoire was profiled, and TCRdb retains in-frame clones only, with some absent. The DNA was the basis for D and trimming; V, J and clone size are from that table. The table includes some 150,000 clones, 75% to 90% detected once. Deletions cut 2 bases from V and 1 base from J, with 8 bases between. CDR3 length: 14 residues. Germline V gene sequence: CDR1 LNHDA, CDR2 SQIVND (reference sequence). The V call is TRBV19, the J call TRBJ1-1; D remains unclear. This TCR derives from a man in his forties or fifties who had recovered from COVID-19. The sequenced sample consisted of peripheral blood. The CDR3: CASSISTTNTEAFF. The CDR3 DNA is TGTGCCAGTAGTATATCGACAACGAACACTGAAGCTTTCTTT.